This T cell receptor (beta chain) was captured by sequencing in a study of graft-versus-host responses after intestinal transplantation. The overall study: Recipients across the board were started on anti-thymocyte globulin induction, then kept on tacrolimus and steroids for about 3 years.

General study points: Peak circulating GvH clone levels tracked with early post-transplant HvG declines. Those patients showing graft-donor T cell macrochimerism displayed high graft-versus-host to host-versus-graft clonal ratios in allografts.

This clone was detected a few times. After the reaction, the investigators sorted the proliferating CFSE-low CD3+CD4+ and CD3+CD8+ responders. Libraries were prepared by immunoSEQ multiplex PCR; TCRdb keeps only in-frame clonotypes and omits some of them. The repertoire holds approximately 14,000 clones, with about 36% as singletons. This sequence was found in a human patient who received an intestinal transplant. Material: alloreactive CD4+ T cells from a mixed lymphocyte reaction culture, obtained before intestinal transplant. Indicated subset: CFSE-low proliferating T cells sorted from roughly six-day pre-transplant mixed lymphocyte reaction (GvH or HvG direction).

The CDR3 DNA reads as TGTGCCTGGAGTTTCGGGGGGATAAGATTGTTCTTC. Protein sequence: CAWSFGGIRLFF. The V call is TRBV30, the J call TRBJ2-1, with TRBD2 matching over 7 bases. The germline gives CDR1 GTSNPN, CDR2 SVGIG (reference sequence). The CDR3 loop spans 12 amino acids. Trimming removed 2 bases from V and 15 bases from J; junction bases left unmatched: 10.